This TCR beta chain originates from a study of cytomegalovirus exposure and HLA in healthy donors. This clone was seen at least ten times. A multiplex PCR was run with 60 Vbeta primers and 13 Jbeta primers. Profiling relied on immunoSEQ multiplex PCR, and the TCRdb table lists in-frame clones only, not all of them. The profile shows more than 85,000 clones, roughly a tenth of them singletons. Looked up from germline, CDR1 is SGHRS and CDR2 is YFSETQ. CDR3 length equals 14 residues. Trimming pared 4 bases from V and 5 bases from J, leaving 14 bases between. The source of this sequence is a man aged 45 to 65 in good health and CMV-seropositive. This chain uses TRBV5-1 with TRBJ2-3; the D gene is possibly TRBD2 (6 bases). Sequenced material: PBMCs. CDR3 sequence (DNA): TGCGCCAGCAGCCCGGAGGGGTCTGGAGATACGCAGTATTTT. It encodes CASSPEGSGDTQYF.